This TCR beta chain was captured in a study of shared clonotypes between healthy human individuals. This clone was seen a handful of times. V gave up 7 bases and J gave up 9 bases, with 18 bases separating them. Germline CDR1 SEHNR, CDR2 FQNEAQ (reference sequence). The CDR3 length is 13 residues. Produced via immunoSEQ multiplex PCR; TCRdb's table is partial and in-frame only. The data hold 2 million to 2.5 million clones, with around 95% observed a single time. The sample comprised naive CD4+ T cells sorted from blood. Subset given: CD45RA+ positively selected. The chain carries TRBV7-9 and TRBJ1-2; D gene ambiguous. The receptor was derived from a man aged 18 to 35 in good health. CDR3 in DNA: TGTGCCAGCAATCTAGCCCCAGATCATAGCTACACCTTC. Translated: CASNLAPDHSYTF.